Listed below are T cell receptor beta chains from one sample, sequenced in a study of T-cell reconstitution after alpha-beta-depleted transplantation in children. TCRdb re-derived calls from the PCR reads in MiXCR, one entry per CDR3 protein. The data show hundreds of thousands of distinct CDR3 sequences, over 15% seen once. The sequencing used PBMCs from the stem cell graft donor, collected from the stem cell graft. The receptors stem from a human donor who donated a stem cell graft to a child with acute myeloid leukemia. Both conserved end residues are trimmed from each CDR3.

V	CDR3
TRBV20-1	SATRSQGAGNEQF
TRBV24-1	ATSDLNSRDGTDTQY
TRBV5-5	ASSFGTGLLTDTQY
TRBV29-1	SVEGPNTEAF
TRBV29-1	SVSLAKEGGYT
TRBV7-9	ASSAPGSPTEQY
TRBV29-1	SVATGTSHEQY
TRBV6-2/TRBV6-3	ASSYGGSRGYT
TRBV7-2	ASSFARDRLFYGYT
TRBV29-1	SVEGDATGELF
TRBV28	ASSPRREWGWDSPLH
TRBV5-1	ASSPRGDTAF
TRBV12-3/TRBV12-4	ASVASYNEQF
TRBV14	ASSQGLASYNEQF
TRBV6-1	ASSAGPRESPLH
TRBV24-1	ATSDPRLAGELF
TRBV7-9	ASSHAELETQY
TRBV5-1	ASSFGGEGGYT
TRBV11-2	ASSFPGQGAETQY
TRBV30	AWSSLGGGASYEQY
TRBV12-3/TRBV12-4	ASSFEIGELF
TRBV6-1	ASSNATKGPQH
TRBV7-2	ASSLRWDRVSGELF
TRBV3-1	ASSQAGRRNEQY
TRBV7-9	ASSLFYRDTQY
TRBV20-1	SATGTGYGYT
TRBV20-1	SAPVGGAYYNEQF
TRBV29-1	SAGVRNTEAF
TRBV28	ASSRDRERAF
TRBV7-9	ASSALAGVPTDTQY
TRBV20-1	SARQSSGVEKLF
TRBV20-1	SAVTGVQETQY
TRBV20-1	SAVGPYGQNIQY
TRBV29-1	SVDELAGAQETQY
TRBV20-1	SAIGLAGGIGTDTQY
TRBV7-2	ASSLEGSEYNEQF
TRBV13	ASSLGLFLDEQF
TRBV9	ASSVGVGIEYNEQF
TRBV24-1	ATSSRSREADTQY
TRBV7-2	ASSSTGTLGADTQY
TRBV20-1	SARDPRGRGQPQH
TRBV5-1	ASSFAGQANTEAF
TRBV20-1	SARDRSGGGYEQF
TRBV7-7	ASSLAPIGTGELNEQF
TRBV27	ASSLNGQGASEQF
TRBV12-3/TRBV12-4	ASSLTANQPQH
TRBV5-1	ASSLSAVVQETQY
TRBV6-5	ASRGGNTEAF
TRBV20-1	SARGETGDFSGGALDTQY
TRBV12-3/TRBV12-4	ASSFQTRTDTQY
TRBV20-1	SAPRGHEQF